This entry concerns a single T cell receptor (beta chain). Its antigen is undetermined. Use of 60 Vbeta and 13 Jbeta primers characterized the PCR. Assay: immunoSEQ multiplex PCR; the TCRdb copy retains only in-frame clones and omits some. The table records about 130,000 clones, about two thirds of them present only once. The sample originates from a study of cytomegalovirus exposure and HLA in healthy donors. It was healthy bone marrow donors who served as donors. The length of the CDR3 is 15 residues. Germline-derived CDR1 and CDR2 are MGHRA and YSYEKL. V was clipped by 0 bases and J by 3 bases, with 9 bases between them. Study-level findings and limits: Segments of the TCR beta V type were, in most cases, productive about 87% or about 30% of the time in an earlier analysis. A later analysis linked a missense variant in DCLRE1C to the trimming of TCR beta V and J genes.

The chain uses TRBV4-1 and TRBJ2-1; a weak D match, TRBD1 (5 bases). This TCR was recovered from a man younger than 45 in good health and CMV-seronegative. The source material was PBMCs. The CDR3 here is CASSQDGQGYNEQFF. The CDR3 DNA sequence: TGCGCCAGCAGCCAAGATGGGCAGGGCTACAATGAGCAGTTCTTC.